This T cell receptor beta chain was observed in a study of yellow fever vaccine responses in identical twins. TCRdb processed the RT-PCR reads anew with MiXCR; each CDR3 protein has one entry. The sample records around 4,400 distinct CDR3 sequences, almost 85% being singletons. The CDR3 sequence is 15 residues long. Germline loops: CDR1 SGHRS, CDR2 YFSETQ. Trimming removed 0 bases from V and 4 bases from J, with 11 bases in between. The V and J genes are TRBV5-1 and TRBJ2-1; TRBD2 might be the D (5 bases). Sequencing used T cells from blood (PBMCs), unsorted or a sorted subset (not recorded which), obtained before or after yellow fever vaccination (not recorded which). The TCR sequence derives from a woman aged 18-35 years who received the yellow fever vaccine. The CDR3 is CASSLAAGDYNEQFF. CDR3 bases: TGCGCCAGCAGCTTGGCCGCCGGGGATTACAATGAGCAGTTCTTC.